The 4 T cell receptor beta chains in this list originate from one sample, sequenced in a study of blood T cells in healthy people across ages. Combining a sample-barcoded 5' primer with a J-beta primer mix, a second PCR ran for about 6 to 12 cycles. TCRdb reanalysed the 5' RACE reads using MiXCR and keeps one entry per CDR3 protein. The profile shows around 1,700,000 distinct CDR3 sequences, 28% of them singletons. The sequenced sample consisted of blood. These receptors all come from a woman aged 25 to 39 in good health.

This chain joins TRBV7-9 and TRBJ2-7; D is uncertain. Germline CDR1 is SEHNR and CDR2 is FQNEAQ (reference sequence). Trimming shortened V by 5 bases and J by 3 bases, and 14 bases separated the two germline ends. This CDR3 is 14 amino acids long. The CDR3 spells CASSRTEKLYEQYF. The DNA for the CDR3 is TGTGCCAGCAGCCGGACGGAAAAGCTCTACGAGCAGTACTTC.

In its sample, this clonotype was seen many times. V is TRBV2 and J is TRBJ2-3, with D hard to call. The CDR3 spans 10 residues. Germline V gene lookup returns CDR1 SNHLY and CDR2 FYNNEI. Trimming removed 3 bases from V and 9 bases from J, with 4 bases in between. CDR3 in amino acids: CASSEVTQYF. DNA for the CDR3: TGTGCCAGCAGTGAGGTCACGCAGTATTTT.

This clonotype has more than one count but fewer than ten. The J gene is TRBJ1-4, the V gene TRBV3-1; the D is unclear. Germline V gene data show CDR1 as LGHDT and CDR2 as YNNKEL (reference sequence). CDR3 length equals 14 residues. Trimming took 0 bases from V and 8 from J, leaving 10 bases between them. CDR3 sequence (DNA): TGTGCCAGCAGCCAAGATTCGGAGAGGGAAAAACTGTTTTTT. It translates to CASSQDSEREKLFF.

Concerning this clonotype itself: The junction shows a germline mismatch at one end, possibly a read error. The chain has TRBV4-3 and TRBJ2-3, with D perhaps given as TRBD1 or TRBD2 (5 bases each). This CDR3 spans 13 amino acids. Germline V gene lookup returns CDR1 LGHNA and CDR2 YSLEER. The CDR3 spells CAISQRDGDAQYF. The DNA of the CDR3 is TGCGCCATCAGCCAGAGGGACGGAGATGCGCAGTATTTT.